The source of this T cell receptor (beta chain) is a study of shared clonotypes between healthy human individuals. Regarding the study as a whole: Non-shared clonotypes had lower generation probabilities than those shared by all four donors. Naive subsets, compared against memory subsets, generally had larger estimated richness values.

Details on this clone: The antigen remains unidentified.

Here immunoSEQ multiplex PCR was the method, and the copy in TCRdb shows in-frame clones only, minus some. This repertoire shows approximately 2,000,000 clones, around 93% found once; its top ten account for less than 2%. Positively selected for CCR7, the CD45RO-negative cells used as naive CD8 cells excluded terminally differentiated effector memory CD45RA+ cells. This CDR3 has 14 residues. Between the trimmed V and J ends, which lost 3 bases and 2 bases, there was a span of 9 bases. In germline, CDR1 is MDHEN, CDR2 SYDVKM. Specimen: naive CD8+ T cells from PBMCs. This clonotype was sampled from a man aged 18 to 30 in good health. Some clones in this sample may be carry-over from other donors' samples. V is TRBV28 and J is TRBJ2-3; D call uncertain. CDR3 sequence reads: CASSFPSVTDTQYF. In DNA form, the CDR3 reads TGTGCCAGCAGTTTCCCATCAGTCACAGATACGCAGTATTTT. The full variable domain, completed using reference TRBV28 and TRBJ2-3, is DVKVTQSSRYLVKRTGEKVFLECVQDMDHENMFWYRQDPGLGLRLIYFSYDVKMKEKGDIPEGYSVSREKKERFSLILESASTNQTSMYLCASSFPSVTDTQYFGPGTRLTVL.